A single count supports the clone carrying this T cell receptor beta chain. The CDR3 is made up of 14 amino acids. Germline assignment: CDR1 ENHRY and CDR2 SYGVKD. With 6 bases clipped from V and 5 bases from J, the junction kept 4 bases outside the gene matches. Method: immunoSEQ multiplex PCR; TCRdb's copy keeps in-frame clones and lacks some. The sample holds 140,000 to 150,000 clones, 82% seen once. This sample is part of a study of blood T cell repertoires in COVID-19. The sequence derives from a human donor with acute or convalescent COVID-19. The donor label of this sample is uncertain. V and J are TRBV10-3 and TRBJ1-5; 10 nucleotides match TRBD1. Material for sequencing was peripheral blood. The CDR3 DNA is TGTGCCATCAGCATCGGGACAGGGGATCAGCCCCAGCATTTT. Amino acids: CAISIGTGDQPQHF.